The text below deals with one T cell receptor beta chain. Its specificity is unknown. The study ran its PCR with 60 Vbeta and 13 Jbeta primers. Profiled with immunoSEQ multiplex PCR; TCRdb holds only in-frame clones, not every one. The repertoire table contains roughly 120,000 clones. Germline CDR1 reads KGHSH; CDR2 reads LQKENI. V lost 3 bases to trimming and J lost 8 bases; unmatched junction nucleotides: 6. The CDR3 sequence is 14 residues long. This entry belongs to a study of cytomegalovirus exposure and HLA in healthy donors. The donors gave bone marrow, and they were healthy. Study conclusions and caveats: It was approximately 150 TCR beta chains that were listed as cytomegalovirus-associated. Sequences of the TCR beta chain were said to predict the HLA-A and HLA-B alleles of most subjects accurately.

The clonotype comes from a man younger than 45 in good health and CMV-seronegative. The chain joins TRBV18 to TRBJ1-2; 10 positions match TRBD1. What was sequenced was PBMCs. The CDR3 here is CASSPGTGDWGYTF. As DNA, the CDR3 is TGTGCCAGCTCACCCGGGACAGGGGATTGGGGCTACACCTTC.